This TCR beta chain was captured in a study of cytomegalovirus exposure and HLA in healthy donors. The study, taken as a whole, reports: Generally TCR sequences proved uncommon, though certain public TCRs appeared in numerous donors. In a later analysis, compared with equally common non-associated chains, HLA-associated beta chains were more expanded.

Primers: 60 Vbeta forward and 13 Jbeta reverse. Assay: immunoSEQ multiplex PCR; the TCRdb copy retains only in-frame clones and omits some. The repertoire holds around 90,000 clones, with approximately 80% as singletons. Unmatched junction bases numbered 2, after V lost 1 base and J lost 0 bases. Germline V gene lookup returns CDR1 GTSNPN and CDR2 SVGIG (reference sequence). The CDR3 covers 15 residues. Notes on this clone: Its antigen is undetermined.

The material sequenced was PBMCs. J is TRBJ2-2 and V is TRBV30; the match to TRBD1 covers 7 bases. The TCR sequence derives from a young man in good health and CMV-seronegative. CDR3 coding DNA: TGTGCCTGGAGTGCCGACAGGGCGAACACCGGGGAGCTGTTTTTT. Amino acids: CAWSADRANTGELFF. Full variable domain (rest looked up from reference TRBV30 and TRBJ2-2): SQTIHQWPATLVQPVGSPLSLECTVEGTSNPNLYWYRQAAGRGLQLLFYSVGIGQISSEVPQNLSASRPQDRQFILSSKKLLLSDSGFYLCAWSADRANTGELFFGEGSRLTVL.